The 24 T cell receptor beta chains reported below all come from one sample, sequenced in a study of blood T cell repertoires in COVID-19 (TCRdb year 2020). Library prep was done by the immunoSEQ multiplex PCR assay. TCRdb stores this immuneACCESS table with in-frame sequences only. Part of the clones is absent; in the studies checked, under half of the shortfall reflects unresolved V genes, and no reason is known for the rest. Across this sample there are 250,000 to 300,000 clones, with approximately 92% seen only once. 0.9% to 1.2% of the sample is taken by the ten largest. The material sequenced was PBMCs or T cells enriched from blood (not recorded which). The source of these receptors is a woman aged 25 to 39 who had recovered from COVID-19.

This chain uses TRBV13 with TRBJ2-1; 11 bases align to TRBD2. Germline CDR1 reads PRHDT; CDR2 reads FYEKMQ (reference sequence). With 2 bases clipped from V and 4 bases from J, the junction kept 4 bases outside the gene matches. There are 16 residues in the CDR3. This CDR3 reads CASSLLTSGEYNEQFF. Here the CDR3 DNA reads TGTGCCAGCAGCTTACTGACTAGCGGGGAATACAATGAGCAGTTCTTC.

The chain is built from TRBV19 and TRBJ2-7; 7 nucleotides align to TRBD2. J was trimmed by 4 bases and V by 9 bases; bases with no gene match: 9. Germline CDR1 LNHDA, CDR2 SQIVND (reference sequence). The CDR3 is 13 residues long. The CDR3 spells CASARGGPYEQYF. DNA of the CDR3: TGTGCCAGCGCACGGGGAGGGCCTTACGAGCAGTACTTC.

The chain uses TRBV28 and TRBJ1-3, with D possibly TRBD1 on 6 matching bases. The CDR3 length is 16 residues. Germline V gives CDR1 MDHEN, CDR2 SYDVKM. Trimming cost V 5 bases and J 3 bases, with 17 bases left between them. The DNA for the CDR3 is TGTGCCAGCAGTCCCCACCAGGGGCTTCGTGGAAACACCATATATTTT. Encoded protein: CASSPHQGLRGNTIYF.

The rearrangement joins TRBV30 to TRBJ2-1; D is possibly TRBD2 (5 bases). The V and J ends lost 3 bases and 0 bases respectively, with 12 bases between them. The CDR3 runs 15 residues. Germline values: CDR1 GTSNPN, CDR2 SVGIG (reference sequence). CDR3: CAWSDLGASYNEQFF. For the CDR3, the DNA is TGTGCCTGGAGCGACTTGGGAGCCTCCTACAATGAGCAGTTCTTC.

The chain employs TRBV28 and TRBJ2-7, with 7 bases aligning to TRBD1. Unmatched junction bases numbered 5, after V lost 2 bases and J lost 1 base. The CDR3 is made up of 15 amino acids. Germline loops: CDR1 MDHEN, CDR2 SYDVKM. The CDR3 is CASSLRQGISYEQYF. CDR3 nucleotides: TGTGCCAGCAGTTTAAGACAGGGCATATCCTACGAGCAGTACTTC.

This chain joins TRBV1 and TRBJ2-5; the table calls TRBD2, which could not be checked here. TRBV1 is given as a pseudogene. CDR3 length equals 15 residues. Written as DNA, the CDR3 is TGCACCAGCAGCCAAGGGGGACTAGCGGAAGAGACCCAGTACTTC. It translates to CTSSQGGLAEETQYF.

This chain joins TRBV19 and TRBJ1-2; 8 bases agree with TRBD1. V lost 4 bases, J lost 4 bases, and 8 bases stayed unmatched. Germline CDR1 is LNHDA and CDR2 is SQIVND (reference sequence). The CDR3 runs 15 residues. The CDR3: CASSTSTGVGYGYTF. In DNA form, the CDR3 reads TGTGCCAGTAGTACCTCGACAGGGGTAGGCTATGGCTACACCTTC.

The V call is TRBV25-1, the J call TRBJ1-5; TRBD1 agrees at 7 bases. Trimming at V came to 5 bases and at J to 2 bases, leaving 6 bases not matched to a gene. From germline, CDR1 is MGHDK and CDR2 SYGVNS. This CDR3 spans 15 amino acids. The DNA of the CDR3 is TGTGCCAGCAGTTCACAGGGGATGGGCAATCAGCCCCAGCATTTT. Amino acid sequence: CASSSQGMGNQPQHF.

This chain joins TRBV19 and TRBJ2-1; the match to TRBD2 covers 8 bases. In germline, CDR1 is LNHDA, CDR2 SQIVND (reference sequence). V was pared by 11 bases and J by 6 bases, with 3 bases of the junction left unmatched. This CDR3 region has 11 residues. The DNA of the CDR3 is TGTGCCGGGACTAGGGGCAATGAGCAGTTCTTC. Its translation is CAGTRGNEQFF.

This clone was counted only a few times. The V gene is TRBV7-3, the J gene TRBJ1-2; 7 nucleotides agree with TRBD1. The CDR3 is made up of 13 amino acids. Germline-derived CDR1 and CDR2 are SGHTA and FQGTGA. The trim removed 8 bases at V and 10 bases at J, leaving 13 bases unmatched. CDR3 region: CASGNLGQSFYTF. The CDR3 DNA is TGTGCCAGCGGTAACTTGGGACAGAGCTTCTACACCTTC.

DNA of the CDR3: TGTGCCAGCAGCCAAGTGGCCGGGACAGGGGGATTGAATGAGCAGTTCTTC. Translating gives CASSQVAGTGGLNEQFF. The rearrangement uses TRBV14 and TRBJ2-1, with 11 bases that match TRBD1. The CDR3 spans 17 residues. Germline values: CDR1 SGHDN, CDR2 FVKESK. Trimming removed 1 base from V and 7 bases from J; junction bases left unmatched: 9.

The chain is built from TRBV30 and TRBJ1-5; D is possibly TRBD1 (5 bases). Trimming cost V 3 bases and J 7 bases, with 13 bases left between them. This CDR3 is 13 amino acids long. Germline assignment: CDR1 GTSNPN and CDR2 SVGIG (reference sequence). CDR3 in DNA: TGTGCCTGGAGCAAAGTGGGGGGACAGCCCCAGCATTTT. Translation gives CAWSKVGGQPQHF. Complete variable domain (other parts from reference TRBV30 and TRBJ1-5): SQTIHQWPATLVQPVGSPLSLECTVEGTSNPNLYWYRQAAGRGLQLLFYSVGIGQISSEVPQNLSASRPQDRQFILSSKKLLLSDSGFYLCAWSKVGGQPQHFGDGTRLSIL.

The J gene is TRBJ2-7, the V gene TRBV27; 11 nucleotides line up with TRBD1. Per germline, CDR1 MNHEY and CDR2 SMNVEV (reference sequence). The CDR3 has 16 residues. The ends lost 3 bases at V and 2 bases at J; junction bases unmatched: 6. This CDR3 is CASSFVGQGATYEQYF. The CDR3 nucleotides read TGTGCCAGCAGTTTCGTCGGACAGGGGGCGACCTACGAGCAGTACTTC.

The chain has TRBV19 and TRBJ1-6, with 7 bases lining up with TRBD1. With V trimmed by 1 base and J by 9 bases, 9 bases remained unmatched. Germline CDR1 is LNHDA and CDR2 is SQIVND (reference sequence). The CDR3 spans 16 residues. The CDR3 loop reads CASSIGMDRRRSPLHF. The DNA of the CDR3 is TGTGCCAGTAGTATAGGAATGGACAGGAGACGTTCACCCCTCCACTTT.

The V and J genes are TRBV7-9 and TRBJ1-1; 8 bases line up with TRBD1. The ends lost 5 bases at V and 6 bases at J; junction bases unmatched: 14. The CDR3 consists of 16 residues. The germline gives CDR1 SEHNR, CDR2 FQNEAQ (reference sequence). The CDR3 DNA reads TGTGCCAGCAGCAGATCCCAGGGGGCAGGCGGCGCTGAAGCTTTCTTT. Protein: CASSRSQGAGGAEAFF.

This CDR3 is CASSVGSPTPWTSGSRSYNEQFF. The DNA for the CDR3 is TGTGCCAGCAGCGTAGGAAGTCCAACTCCCTGGACTAGCGGGAGTAGGTCCTACAATGAGCAGTTCTTC. This rearrangement joins TRBV9 to TRBJ2-1, with TRBD2 matching 13 bases. The trim removed 0 bases at V and 1 base at J, leaving 19 bases unmatched. Germline V gene data show CDR1 as SGDLS and CDR2 as YYNGEE. This CDR3 contains 23 residues.

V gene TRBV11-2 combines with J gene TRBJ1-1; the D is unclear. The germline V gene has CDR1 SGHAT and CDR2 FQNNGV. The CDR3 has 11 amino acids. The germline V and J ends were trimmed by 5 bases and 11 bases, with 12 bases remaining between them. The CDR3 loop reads CASSPLMEAFF. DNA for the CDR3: TGTGCCAGCAGCCCCTTGATGGAGGCTTTCTTT.

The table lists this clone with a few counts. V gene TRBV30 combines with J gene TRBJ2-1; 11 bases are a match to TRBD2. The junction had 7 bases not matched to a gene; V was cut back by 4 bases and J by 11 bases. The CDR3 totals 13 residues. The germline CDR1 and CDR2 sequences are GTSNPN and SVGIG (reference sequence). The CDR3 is CAWKLAGDTKQFF. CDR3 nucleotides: TGTGCCTGGAAACTAGCGGGAGACACTAAGCAGTTCTTC. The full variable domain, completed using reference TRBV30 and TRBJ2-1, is SQTIHQWPATLVQPVGSPLSLECTVEGTSNPNLYWYRQAAGRGLQLLFYSVGIGQISSEVPQNLSASRPQDRQFILSSKKLLLSDSGFYLCAWKLAGDTKQFFGPGTRLTVL.

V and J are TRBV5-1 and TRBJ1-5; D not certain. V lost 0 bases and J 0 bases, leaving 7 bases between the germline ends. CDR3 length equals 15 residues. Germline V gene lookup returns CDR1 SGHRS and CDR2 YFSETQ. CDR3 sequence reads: CASSLDGSSNQPQHF. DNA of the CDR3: TGCGCCAGCAGCTTGGATGGGAGTAGCAATCAGCCCCAGCATTTT.

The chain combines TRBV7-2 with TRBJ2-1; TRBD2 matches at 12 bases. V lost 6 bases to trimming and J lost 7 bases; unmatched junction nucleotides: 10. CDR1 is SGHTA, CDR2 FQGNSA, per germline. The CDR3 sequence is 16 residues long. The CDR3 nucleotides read TGTGCCAGCAGAGACAGACTAGCGGGAGTCAGTAATGAGCAGTTCTTC. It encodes CASRDRLAGVSNEQFF.

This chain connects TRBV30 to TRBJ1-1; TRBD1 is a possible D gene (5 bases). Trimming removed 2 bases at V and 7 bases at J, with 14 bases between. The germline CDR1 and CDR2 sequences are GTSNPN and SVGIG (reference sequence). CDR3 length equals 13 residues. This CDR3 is CAWSPREFGEAFF. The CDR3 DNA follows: TGTGCCTGGAGTCCCAGGGAATTCGGTGAAGCTTTCTTT.

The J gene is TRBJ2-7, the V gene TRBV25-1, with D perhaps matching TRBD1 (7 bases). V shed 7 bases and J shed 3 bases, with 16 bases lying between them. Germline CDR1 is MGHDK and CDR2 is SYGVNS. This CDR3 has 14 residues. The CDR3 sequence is CASTPQGGLYEQYF. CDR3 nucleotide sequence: TGTGCCAGCACCCCCCAGGGGGGTCTCTACGAGCAGTACTTC.

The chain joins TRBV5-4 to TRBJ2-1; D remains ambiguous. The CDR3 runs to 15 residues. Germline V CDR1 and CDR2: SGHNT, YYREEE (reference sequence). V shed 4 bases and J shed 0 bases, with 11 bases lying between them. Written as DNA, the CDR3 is TGTGCCAGCAGCCAAATACTAAGCTCCTACAATGAGCAGTTCTTC. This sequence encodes CASSQILSSYNEQFF.

As DNA, the CDR3 is TGTGCCAGCAGTTTACCGGGACTAGGGCAGTTCTTC. It codes for CASSLPGLGQFF. The chain couples TRBV27 to TRBJ2-1; 8 bases are shared with TRBD2. Unmatched junction bases numbered 3, after V lost 2 bases and J lost 12 bases. The CDR3 loop spans 12 amino acids. Germline V gene data show CDR1 as MNHEY and CDR2 as SMNVEV (reference sequence).